The next 15 T cell receptor beta chains were all read from a single sample in a study of T cell responses to AZD1222 COVID-19 vaccine. Sequenced by immunoSEQ multiplex PCR; TCRdb stores in-frame clones only, minus some. The table shows 85,000 to 90,000 clones, with around 90% occurring only once. The sequencing here drew on peripheral blood, taken on day 0 of AZD1222 vaccination. Receptors were obtained from an adult in good health.

The rearrangement uses TRBV23-1 and TRBJ2-7; TRBD2 aligns across 8 bases. TRBV23-1 counts as an open reading frame of uncertain function. V was pared by 6 bases and J by 3 bases, with 10 bases of the junction left unmatched. This CDR3 contains 15 residues. The CDR3 is CASRLQGGTSYEQYF. The CDR3 region has the DNA TGCGCCAGCAGGCTTCAAGGGGGGACTAGCTACGAGCAGTACTTC.

The chain has TRBV19 and TRBJ2-7; 7 bases are shared with TRBD1. Germline CDR1 LNHDA, CDR2 SQIVND (reference sequence). V lost 4 bases and J lost 2; bases outside the gene matches: 8. This CDR3 spans 15 amino acids. The CDR3 spells CASSRAGTDTYEQYF. The CDR3 nucleotides are TGTGCCAGTAGTAGGGCCGGGACAGACACCTACGAGCAGTACTTC.

This chain uses TRBV2 with TRBJ2-3; TRBD2 might be the D (5 bases). Between the trimmed V and J ends, which lost 4 bases and 6 bases, there was a span of 14 bases. This CDR3 has 14 residues. The germline gives CDR1 SNHLY, CDR2 FYNNEI. This CDR3 is CASSGGLSSDTQYF. The CDR3 nucleotides read TGTGCCAGCAGTGGAGGGTTGAGCTCGGATACGCAGTATTTT.

The V call is TRBV7-9, the J call TRBJ2-7, with 8 nucleotides matching TRBD1. Unmatched junction bases numbered 11, after V lost 5 bases and J lost 5 bases. Germline V gives CDR1 SEHNR, CDR2 FQNEAQ (reference sequence). There are 15 residues in the CDR3. CDR3 loop: CASSAQTGVLNEQYF. The CDR3 nucleotides are TGTGCCAGCAGCGCGCAGACAGGGGTATTGAACGAGCAGTACTTC.

The V and J genes are TRBV7-2 and TRBJ2-4, with 13 bases identical to TRBD2. In germline, CDR1 is SGHTA, CDR2 FQGNSA. The CDR3 length is 17 residues. V dropped 5 bases and J dropped 8; count of bases not matched to a gene: 12. The CDR3 DNA follows: TGTGCCAGCAGCAGCTGGACTAGCGGGAGCGAACCGCACATTCAGTACTTC. Translating gives CASSSWTSGSEPHIQYF.

As DNA, the CDR3 is TGTGCCAGCATGATCCGAGCCAGCTATGGCTACACCTTC. Translation: CASMIRASYGYTF. The genes are TRBV2 and TRBJ1-2, with D unclear. Looked up from germline, CDR1 is SNHLY and CDR2 is FYNNEI. V was pared by 7 bases and J by 4 bases, with 13 bases between. CDR3 length: 13 residues.

This chain uses TRBV7-9 with TRBJ1-2; TRBD1 agrees at 9 bases. This CDR3 has 15 residues. Trimming at V came to 6 bases and at J to 3 bases, leaving 8 bases not matched to a gene. CDR1 is SEHNR, CDR2 FQNEAQ, per germline (reference sequence). The CDR3 is CASRSGTGRHYGYTF. The CDR3 DNA reads TGTGCCAGCAGATCGGGGACAGGGCGACACTATGGCTACACCTTC.

V usage is TRBV6-5 and J usage is TRBJ2-2; D is ambiguous. CDR3 length equals 13 residues. V was cut by 2 bases and J by 9 bases, with 10 bases left in between. Germline V gives CDR1 MNHEY, CDR2 SVGAGI. Here the CDR3 reads CASSYVERRELFF. The DNA of the CDR3 is TGTGCCAGCAGTTACGTGGAGCGCCGGGAGCTGTTTTTT.

This clone was seen once. The V gene is TRBV9, the J gene TRBJ2-7; 9 bases fit TRBD2. After removal of 0 bases from V and 3 bases from J, the junction contained 4 bases not matched to a gene. Per germline, CDR1 SGDLS and CDR2 YYNGEE. This CDR3 region has 15 residues. In DNA form, the CDR3 reads TGTGCCAGCAGCGTAGCTGCTAGCGGGAACTACGAGCAGTACTTC. Translation: CASSVAASGNYEQYF.

The rearrangement links TRBV27 to TRBJ1-1; no clear D. Per the germline V gene, CDR1 is MNHEY and CDR2 is SMNVEV (reference sequence). Trimming removed 3 bases at V and 0 bases at J, with 8 bases between. The CDR3 runs 14 residues. The DNA for the CDR3 is TGTGCCAGCAGTTTGCTGGGTCTGAACACTGAAGCTTTCTTT. Protein product: CASSLLGLNTEAFF.

This clone was observed a handful of times. Other DNA sequences from this sample encode an identical CDR3 as well. The gene calls are TRBV7-3 and TRBJ1-1, with a weak D call TRBD1 (5 bases). Germline V gene data show CDR1 as SGHTA and CDR2 as FQGTGA. CDR3 length: 13 amino acids. With 5 bases removed from V and 1 base from J, the gap between germline ends came to 8 bases. The CDR3 nucleotides are TGTGCCAGCAGCCGGGACCCGAACACTGAAGCTTTCTTT. This encodes CASSRDPNTEAFF.

DNA for the CDR3: TGTGCCAGCAGCTTCCGGATCATGAACTACAATGAGCAGTTCTTC. Its protein is CASSFRIMNYNEQFF. The rearrangement links TRBV5-6 to TRBJ2-1; D uncertain. Deletions cut 2 bases from V and 3 bases from J, with 12 bases between. The CDR3 is made up of 15 amino acids. Per the germline V gene, CDR1 is SGHDT and CDR2 is YYEEEE.

The rearrangement joins TRBV19 to TRBJ2-7; D is tentatively TRBD1 or TRBD2 (6 bases each). The CDR3 spans 14 residues. Trimming took 5 bases from V and 2 from J, leaving 13 bases between them. The germline V gene encodes CDR1 LNHDA and CDR2 SQIVND (reference sequence). The CDR3 DNA reads TGTGCCAGTAGTTGGGACACGGGGGCCTACGAGCAGTACTTC. This translates into CASSWDTGAYEQYF.

The chain employs TRBV27 and TRBJ1-1; 10 bases fit TRBD1. V was clipped by 5 bases and J by 4 bases; unmatched bases: 7. This CDR3 comprises 15 residues. CDR1 MNHEY and CDR2 SMNVEV come from the germline V gene (reference sequence). CDR3 in DNA: TGTGCCAGCAGTCGACAGGGGGCGCGAAGCACTGAAGCTTTCTTT. Amino acid sequence: CASSRQGARSTEAFF.

The rearrangement joins TRBV14 to TRBJ2-1; 10 bases agree with TRBD2. The CDR3 runs to 17 residues. The germline V gene encodes CDR1 SGHDN and CDR2 FVKESK. V was clipped by 3 bases and J by 4 bases; unmatched bases: 9. CDR3 residues: CASSQDWTSGTYNEQFF. As DNA, the CDR3 is TGTGCCAGCAGCCAGGATTGGACTAGCGGTACTTACAATGAGCAGTTCTTC.